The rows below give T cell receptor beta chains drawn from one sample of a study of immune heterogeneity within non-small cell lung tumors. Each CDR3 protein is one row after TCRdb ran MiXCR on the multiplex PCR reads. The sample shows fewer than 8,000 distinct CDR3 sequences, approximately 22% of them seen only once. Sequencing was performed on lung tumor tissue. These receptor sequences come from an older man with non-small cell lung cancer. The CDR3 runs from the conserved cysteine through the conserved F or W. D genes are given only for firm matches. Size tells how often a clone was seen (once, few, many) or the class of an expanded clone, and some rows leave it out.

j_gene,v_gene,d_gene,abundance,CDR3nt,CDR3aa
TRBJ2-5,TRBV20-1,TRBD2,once,TGCAGTGCTATACTACCGACTAGCGGGATGCCGGAGACCCAGTACTTC,CSAILPTSGMPETQYF
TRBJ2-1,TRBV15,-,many,TGTGCCACCAGCAGAGATTCGAGACGGGATACTAGCTTC,CATSRDSRRDTSF
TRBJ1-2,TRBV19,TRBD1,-,TGTGCCAGTAGTATACGAGGACAGGTTCCGACCTATGGCTACGACACCTTC,CASSIRGQVPTYGYDTF
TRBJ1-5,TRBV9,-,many,TGTGCCAGCAGCGTAGGAGTTAGCAATCAGCCCCAGCATTTT,CASSVGVSNQPQHF
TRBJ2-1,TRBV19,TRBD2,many,TGTGCCAGTAGTAGTTCGGGGGGGCATAACAATGAGCAGTTCTTC,CASSSSGGHNNEQFF
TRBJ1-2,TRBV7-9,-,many,TGTGCCAGCTCCAGTCCGGCCTCAGGATGGGGGGATGGCTACACCTTC,CASSSPASGWGDGYTF
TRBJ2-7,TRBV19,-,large,TGTGCCAGCGCTCGGGACGGCGGCGATTACTACGAGCAGTACTTC,CASARDGGDYYEQYF
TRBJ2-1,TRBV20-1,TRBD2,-,TGCAGTGCTAGAGATCCAAGGCTAGCGGGGGGCTTGCCCAATGAGCAGTTCTTC,CSARDPRLAGGLPNEQFF
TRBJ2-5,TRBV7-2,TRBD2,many,TGTGCCAGCAGCCTACGGGGGGGCCGGAATCAAGAGACCCAGTACTTC,CASSLRGGRNQETQYF
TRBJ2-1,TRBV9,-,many,TGTGCCAGCAGGGGAGGGGGGAGCAATGAGCAGTTCTTC,CASRGGGSNEQFF
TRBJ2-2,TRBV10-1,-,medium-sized,TGCGCCAGCAGGCCCCCGGGGGACGGGGAGCTGTTTTTT,CASRPPGDGELFF
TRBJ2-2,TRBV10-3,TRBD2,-,TGTGCCATTCAAGGGGTAGCGGGAAACACCGGGGAGCTGTTTTTT,CAIQGVAGNTGELFF
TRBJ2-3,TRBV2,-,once,TGTGCCAGCAGACTAGGACTAAACACAGATACGCAGTATTTT,CASRLGLNTDTQYF
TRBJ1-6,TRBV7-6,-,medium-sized,TGTGCCAGCACCCCCTCGGGAGGAAATTCACCCCTCCACTTT,CASTPSGGNSPLHF
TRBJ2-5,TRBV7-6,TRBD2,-,TGTGCCAGCAGCTCTAGCACCCCCGGGACTAGCGGGGGCCAAGAGACCCAGTACTTC,CASSSSTPGTSGGQETQYF
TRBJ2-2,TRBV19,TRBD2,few,TGTGCCAGTTCTAGCGGGAGTCTAGCCGGGGAGCTGTTTTTT,CASSSGSLAGELFF
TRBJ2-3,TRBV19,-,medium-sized,TGTGCCAGTAGTATAGATGTAATCGGGGGAAATACGCAGTATTTT,CASSIDVIGGNTQYF
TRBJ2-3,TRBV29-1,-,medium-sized,TGCAGCGTCGAACGGGGTAATAGCGGCACAGATACGCAGTATTTT,CSVERGNSGTDTQYF
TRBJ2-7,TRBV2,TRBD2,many,TGTGCCAGCACCTCGGGGGGGGGGGCGCGAACTAGAGACTACGAGCAGTACTTC,CASTSGGGARTRDYEQYF
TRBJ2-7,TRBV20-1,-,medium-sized,TGCAGTGCTAGTATTCCCGGGACCTACGAGCAGTACTTC,CSASIPGTYEQYF
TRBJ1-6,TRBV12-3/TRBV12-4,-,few,TGTGCCAGCACCCTCCGCGTGGGGGCAAATTCACCCCTCCACTTT,CASTLRVGANSPLHF
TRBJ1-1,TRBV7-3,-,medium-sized,TGTGCCAGCAGCTTAAGTTTGAACACTGAAGCTTTCTTT,CASSLSLNTEAFF
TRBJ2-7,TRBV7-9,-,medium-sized,TGTGCCAGCAGCCCCCGATGGTACGAGCAGTACTTC,CASSPRWYEQYF
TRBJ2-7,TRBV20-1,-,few,TGCAGTGCTATTCTCCGGGACTTTATATACTTC,CSAILRDFIYF
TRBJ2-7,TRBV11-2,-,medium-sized,TGTGCCAGCAGCGCGATCAGGGGCGGGGGCGAGCAGTACTTC,CASSAIRGGGEQYF
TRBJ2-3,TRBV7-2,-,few,TGTGCCAGCAGCTTAGTTGCGCGGGGAACAGATACGCAGTATTTT,CASSLVARGTDTQYF
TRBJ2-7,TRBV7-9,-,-,TGTGCCAGCAGCTTACTAGAGGAGTACGAGCAGTACTTC,CASSLLEEYEQYF
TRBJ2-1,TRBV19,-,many,TGTGCCAGTAGTATGGGGTCCGGGAGCTCCTACAATGAGCAGTTCTTC,CASSMGSGSSYNEQFF
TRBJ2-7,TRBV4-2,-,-,TGTGCCAGCAGCCAAGAACTCCTCGACTCCTACGAGCAGTACTTC,CASSQELLDSYEQYF
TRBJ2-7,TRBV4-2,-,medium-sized,TGTGCCAGCAGCCACGATCGCTACGAGCAGTACTTC,CASSHDRYEQYF
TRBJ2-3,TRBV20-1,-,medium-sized,TGCAGTGCAGAGTCAGGTTTAGTGGGGCGCACAGATACGCAGTATTTT,CSAESGLVGRTDTQYF
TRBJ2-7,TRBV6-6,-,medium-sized,TGTGCCAGCAGTTACTCGCCGGGGTTGAATAGCTTGCTGTCCTACGAGCAGTACTTC,CASSYSPGLNSLLSYEQYF
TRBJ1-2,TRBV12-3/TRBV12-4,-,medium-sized,TGTGCCAGCAGTTTTTTCGGCCGCGGAGGGGGCTACACCTTC,CASSFFGRGGGYTF
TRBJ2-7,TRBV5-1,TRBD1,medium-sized,TGCGCCAGCAGCCCCCGACAGGGTTCCTACGAGCAGTACTTC,CASSPRQGSYEQYF
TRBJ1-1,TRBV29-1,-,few,TGCAGCGTTGAGCTGGACACTGAAGCTTTCTTT,CSVELDTEAFF
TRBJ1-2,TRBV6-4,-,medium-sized,TGTGCCAGCAGCCCGTCTCCCGGCAACTATGGCTACACCTTC,CASSPSPGNYGYTF